This paragraph reports one T cell receptor beta chain. Its target is not known. This specimen comes from a study of OX40 agonist ivuxolimab in advanced cancers. Study background: From roughly 23 to 85 years was the age range, with a mean of approximately 63 years, and 70% to 85% were male.

A history of autoimmune disease or systemic immunosuppression excluded patients. Samples were taken at baseline and on day 1 of cycles 4 and 7. CDR1 and CDR2 from the germline V gene are LNHDA and SQIVND (reference sequence). The CDR3 has 16 amino acids. With 4 bases removed from V and 2 bases from J, the gap between germline ends came to 15 bases. Sequencing used immunoSEQ multiplex PCR; TCRdb keeps in-frame clones, though not all of them. The profile shows fewer than 70,000 clones, roughly 89% of them singletons. Broader study findings: With doses of 0.1 to 3.0 mg/kg, CD4+ and CD8+ blood T cells had undergone clonal expansion by week 6.

The clonotype was recovered from an adult with an advanced solid tumor such as melanoma, head and neck, liver or kidney cancer. The sample was CD4+ or CD8+ T cells sorted from blood, taken in a trial of the OX40 agonist ivuxolimab. V and J are TRBV19 and TRBJ1-5; tentative D call: TRBD1 (5 bases). This CDR3 is CASSTWGGAGNQPQHF. CDR3 DNA: TGTGCCAGTAGTACCTGGGGCGGGGCTGGCAATCAGCCCCAGCATTTT.